Listed here are 16 T cell receptor beta chains from one sample, sequenced in a study of T cell repertoires in cytomegalovirus infection. One entry per CDR3 protein, called by TCRdb with MiXCR from the reads. Among roughly 120,000 distinct CDR3 sequences listed, 25% to 35% were seen once. Their target antigens are unknown. The sequenced sample was CD8+ T cells from cultured PBMCs, obtained from culture after CMV antigen stimulation. The receptors originated from a human donor in good health (CMV status not recorded). Some clones in this sample may be carry-over from other donors' samples.

The J gene is TRBJ2-5, the V gene TRBV18; the match to TRBD1 covers 7 bases. Germline CDR1 and CDR2: KGHSH and LQKENI. With V trimmed by 0 bases and J by 0 bases, 4 bases remained unmatched. The CDR3 has 16 residues. CDR3 protein: CASSPPTGTDQETQYF. DNA of the CDR3: TGTGCCAGCTCACCACCGACTGGGACAGACCAAGAGACCCAGTACTTC.

There are many counts of this clonotype. The chain joins TRBV2 to TRBJ2-2; D perhaps matches TRBD2 (6 bases). The ends were cut back, 9 bases at V and 3 bases at J, with 14 bases in the middle. The CDR3 covers 14 residues. Germline V CDR1 and CDR2: SNHLY, FYNNEI. CDR3: CASRAGPYTGELFF. CDR3 DNA sequence: TGTGCCAGTCGTGCGGGGCCTTACACCGGGGAGCTGTTTTTT.

In its sample, this clonotype was seen many times. The V gene is TRBV7-6, the J gene TRBJ2-3; either TRBD1 or TRBD2 may fit D (5 bases each). The CDR3 runs to 16 residues. Deletions cut 5 bases from V and 3 bases from J, with 18 bases between. CDR1 SGHVS and CDR2 FNYEAQ come from the germline V gene. CDR3 sequence (DNA): TGTGCCAGCAGCGAGGGGTCAGGGAGCGGAACAGATACGCAGTATTTT. As protein: CASSEGSGSGTDTQYF.

This clonotype was seen only a few times. This chain joins TRBV19 and TRBJ2-2, with D perhaps TRBD1 or TRBD2 (5 bases each). This CDR3 region has 14 residues. Trimming removed 6 bases at V and 6 bases at J, with 14 bases between. CDR1 LNHDA and CDR2 SQIVND come from the germline V gene (reference sequence). DNA of the CDR3: TGTGCCAGTAGATCCTCCCTGGGGGCCGGGGAGCTGTTTTTT. Protein sequence: CASRSSLGAGELFF.

The sample holds a few counts of this clonotype. The chain is built from TRBV20-1 and TRBJ1-2; D is uncertain. The CDR3 spans 12 residues. Germline loops: CDR1 DFQATT, CDR2 SNEGSKA (reference sequence). Trimming took 6 bases from V and 4 from J, leaving 12 bases between them. The CDR3 bases are TGCAGTGCCAACGGACTGAGCTATGGCTACACCTTC. This sequence encodes CSANGLSYGYTF.

This chain connects TRBV5-1 to TRBJ1-5; 9 positions match TRBD1. The trim removed 4 bases at V and 1 base at J, leaving 6 bases unmatched. CDR1 and CDR2 (germline): SGHRS, YFSETQ. This CDR3 comprises 16 residues. CDR3: CASSPGTGRSNQPQHF. DNA for the CDR3: TGCGCCAGCAGCCCCGGGACAGGGCGGAGCAATCAGCCCCAGCATTTT.

This clonotype turned up a few times. In nucleotides, the CDR3 is TGTGCCAGCAGTGATCTAGAACAGACCCAGTACTTC. Amino acids: CASSDLEQTQYF. The V call is TRBV6-1, the J call TRBJ2-5, with D unresolved. The V and J ends lost 3 bases and 6 bases respectively, with 8 bases between them. Germline V gives CDR1 MNHNS, CDR2 SASEGT. This CDR3 region has 12 residues.

This clonotype was detected only a few times. V is TRBV28 and J is TRBJ1-2; D is perhaps TRBD1 (5 bases). V dropped 7 bases and J dropped 4 bases, with 16 bases sitting between them. The germline CDR1 and CDR2 sequences are MDHEN and SYDVKM. The CDR3 has 14 amino acids. The CDR3 coding sequence is TGTGCCAGCACCTCATGGGGGGGTATCTATGGCTACACCTTC. As protein: CASTSWGGIYGYTF.

This clonotype was counted ten times or more. The CDR3, as DNA: TGTGCCAGCAGCTCCTACGGGGGGCACACCGGGGAGCTGTTTTTT. Its translation is CASSSYGGHTGELFF. The chain combines TRBV7-8 with TRBJ2-2; D perhaps matches TRBD2 (7 bases). Per germline, CDR1 SGHVS and CDR2 FQNEAQ. This CDR3 has 15 amino acids. Trimming cost V 4 bases and J 3 bases, with 12 bases left between them.

The chain combines TRBV7-6 with TRBJ2-2, with TRBD2 matching 9 bases. CDR1 and CDR2 from the germline V gene are SGHVS and FNYEAQ. Trimming removed 5 bases from V and 1 base from J; junction bases left unmatched: 17. This CDR3 spans 20 amino acids. Here the CDR3 reads CASSPSRGDSGGLNTGELFF. For the CDR3, the DNA is TGTGCCAGCAGCCCCAGCAGGGGGGATAGCGGGGGCCTGAACACCGGGGAGCTGTTTTTT.

This clonotype came up many times. The chain recombines TRBV7-9 with TRBJ2-7, with TRBD2 as a possible D gene (5 bases). The V gene's germline CDR1 is SEHNR and CDR2 FQNEAQ (reference sequence). The CDR3 sequence is 14 residues long. V lost 1 base to trimming and J lost 2 bases, with 9 bases between them. The CDR3, as DNA: TGTGCCAGCAGCTTAGGAGGGTTGACCTACGAGCAGTACTTC. It yields the protein CASSLGGLTYEQYF. Variable domain in full (rest from reference TRBV7-9 and TRBJ2-7): DTGVSQNPRHKITKRGQNVTFRCDPISEHNRLYWYRQTLGQGPEFLTYFQNEAQLEKSRLLSDRFSAERPKGSFSTLEIQRTEQGDSAMYLCASSLGGLTYEQYFGPGTRLTVT.

The chain combines TRBV12-3 or TRBV12-4 with TRBJ2-2; TRBD1 aligns across 7 bases. J was trimmed by 7 bases and V by 10 bases; bases with no gene match: 6. This CDR3 contains 12 residues. CDR3 sequence: CAILGGIGELFF. The CDR3 DNA reads as TGTGCCATTCTAGGGGGCATCGGGGAGCTGTTTTTT.

The chain uses TRBV6-2 or TRBV6-3 and TRBJ2-1; D gene uncertain. From germline, CDR1 is MNHEY and CDR2 SVGEGT. The CDR3 is 13 residues long. V lost 6 bases, J lost 5 bases, and 11 bases lay in between. The CDR3 sequence is CASSRGQNNEQFF. CDR3 sequence (DNA): TGTGCCAGCAGCCGAGGCCAAAACAATGAGCAGTTCTTC.

The V and J genes are TRBV6-1 and TRBJ1-2; possible D gene TRBD1, 5 bases. The CDR3 length is 15 residues. V lost 6 bases and J 0 bases, leaving 14 bases between the germline ends. Per germline, CDR1 MNHNS and CDR2 SASEGT. The CDR3 sequence is CASRLPGLTNYGYTF. DNA for the CDR3: TGTGCCAGCAGACTCCCGGGACTTACTAACTATGGCTACACCTTC.

This clonotype was seen only a few times. V and J are TRBV4-2 and TRBJ1-2; D not certain. The length of the CDR3 is 14 residues. Trimming pared 4 bases from V and 6 bases from J, leaving 15 bases between. Germline CDR1 is LGHNA and CDR2 is YNFKEQ. CDR3 in amino acids: CASSRAAGEDGYTF. The DNA for the CDR3 is TGTGCCAGCAGCCGCGCCGCTGGTGAGGATGGCTACACCTTC.

This clonotype came up many times. The gene calls are TRBV12-3 or TRBV12-4 and TRBJ2-3; 8 bases match TRBD2. V was clipped by 3 bases and J by 1 base; unmatched bases: 0. The CDR3 totals 14 residues. The CDR3 here is CASSFSGGTDTQYF. The CDR3 coding sequence is TGTGCCAGCAGTTTTAGCGGGGGCACAGATACGCAGTATTTT.